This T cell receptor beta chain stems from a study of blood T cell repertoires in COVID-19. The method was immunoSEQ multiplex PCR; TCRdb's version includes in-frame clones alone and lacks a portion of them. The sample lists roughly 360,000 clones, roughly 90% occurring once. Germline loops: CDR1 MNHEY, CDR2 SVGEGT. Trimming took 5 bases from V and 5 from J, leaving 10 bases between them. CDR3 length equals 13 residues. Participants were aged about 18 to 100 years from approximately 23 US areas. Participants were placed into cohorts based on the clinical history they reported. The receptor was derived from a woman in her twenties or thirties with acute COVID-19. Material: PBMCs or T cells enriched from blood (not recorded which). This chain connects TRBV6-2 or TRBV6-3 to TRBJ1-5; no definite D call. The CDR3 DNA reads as TGTGCCAGCAGTAGAGACACCCATCAGCCCCAGCATTTT. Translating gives CASSRDTHQPQHF.